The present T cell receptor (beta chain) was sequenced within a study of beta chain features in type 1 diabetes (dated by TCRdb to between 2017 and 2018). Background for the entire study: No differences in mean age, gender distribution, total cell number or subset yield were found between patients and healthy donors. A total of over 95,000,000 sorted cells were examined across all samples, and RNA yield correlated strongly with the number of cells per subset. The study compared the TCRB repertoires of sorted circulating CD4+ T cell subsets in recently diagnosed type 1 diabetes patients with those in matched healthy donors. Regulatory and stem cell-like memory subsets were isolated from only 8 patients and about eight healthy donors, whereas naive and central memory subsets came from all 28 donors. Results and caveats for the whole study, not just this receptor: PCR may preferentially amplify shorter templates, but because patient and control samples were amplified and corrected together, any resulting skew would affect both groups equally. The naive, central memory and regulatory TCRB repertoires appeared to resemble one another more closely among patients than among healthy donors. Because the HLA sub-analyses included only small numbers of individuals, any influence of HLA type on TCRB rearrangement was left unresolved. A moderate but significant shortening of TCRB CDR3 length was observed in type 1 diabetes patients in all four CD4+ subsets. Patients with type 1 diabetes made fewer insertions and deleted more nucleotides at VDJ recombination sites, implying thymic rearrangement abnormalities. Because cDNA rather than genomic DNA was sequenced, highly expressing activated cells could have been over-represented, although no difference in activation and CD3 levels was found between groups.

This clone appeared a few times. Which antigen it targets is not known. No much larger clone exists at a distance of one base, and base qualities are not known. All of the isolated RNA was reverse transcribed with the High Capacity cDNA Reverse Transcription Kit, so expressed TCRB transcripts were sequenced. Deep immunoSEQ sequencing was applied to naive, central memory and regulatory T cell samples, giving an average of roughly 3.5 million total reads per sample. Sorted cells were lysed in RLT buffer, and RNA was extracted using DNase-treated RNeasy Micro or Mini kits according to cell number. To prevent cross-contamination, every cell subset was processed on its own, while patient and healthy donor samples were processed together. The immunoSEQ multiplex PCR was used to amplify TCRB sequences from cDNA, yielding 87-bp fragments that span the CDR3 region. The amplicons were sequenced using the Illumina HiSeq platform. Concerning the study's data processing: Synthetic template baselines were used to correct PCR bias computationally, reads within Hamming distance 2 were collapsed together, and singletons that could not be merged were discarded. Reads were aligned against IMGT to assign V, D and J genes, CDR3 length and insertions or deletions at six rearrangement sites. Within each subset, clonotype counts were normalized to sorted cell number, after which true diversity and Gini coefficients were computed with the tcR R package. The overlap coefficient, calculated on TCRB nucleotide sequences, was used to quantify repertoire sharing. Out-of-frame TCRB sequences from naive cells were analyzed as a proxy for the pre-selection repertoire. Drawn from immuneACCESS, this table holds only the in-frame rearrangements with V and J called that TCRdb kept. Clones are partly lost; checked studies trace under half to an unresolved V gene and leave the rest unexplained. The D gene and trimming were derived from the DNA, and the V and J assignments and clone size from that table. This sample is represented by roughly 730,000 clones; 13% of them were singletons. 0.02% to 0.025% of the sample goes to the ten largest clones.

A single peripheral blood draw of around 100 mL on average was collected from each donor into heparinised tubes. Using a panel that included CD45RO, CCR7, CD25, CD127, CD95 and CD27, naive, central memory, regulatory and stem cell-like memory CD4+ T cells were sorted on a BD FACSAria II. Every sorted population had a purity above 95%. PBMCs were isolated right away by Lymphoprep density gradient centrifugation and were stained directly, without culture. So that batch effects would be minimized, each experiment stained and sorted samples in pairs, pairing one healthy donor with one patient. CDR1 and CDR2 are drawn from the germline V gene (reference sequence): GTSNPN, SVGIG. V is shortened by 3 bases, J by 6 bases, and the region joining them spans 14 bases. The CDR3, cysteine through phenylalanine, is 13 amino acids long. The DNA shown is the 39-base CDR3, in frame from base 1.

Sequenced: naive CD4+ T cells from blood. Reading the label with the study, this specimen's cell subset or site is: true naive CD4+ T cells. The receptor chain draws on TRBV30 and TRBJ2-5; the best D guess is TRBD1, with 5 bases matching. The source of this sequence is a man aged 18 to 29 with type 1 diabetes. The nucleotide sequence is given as TGTGCCTGGAGACAGGACGGCTGGAAGACCCAGTACTTC. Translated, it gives CAWRQDGWKTQYF.